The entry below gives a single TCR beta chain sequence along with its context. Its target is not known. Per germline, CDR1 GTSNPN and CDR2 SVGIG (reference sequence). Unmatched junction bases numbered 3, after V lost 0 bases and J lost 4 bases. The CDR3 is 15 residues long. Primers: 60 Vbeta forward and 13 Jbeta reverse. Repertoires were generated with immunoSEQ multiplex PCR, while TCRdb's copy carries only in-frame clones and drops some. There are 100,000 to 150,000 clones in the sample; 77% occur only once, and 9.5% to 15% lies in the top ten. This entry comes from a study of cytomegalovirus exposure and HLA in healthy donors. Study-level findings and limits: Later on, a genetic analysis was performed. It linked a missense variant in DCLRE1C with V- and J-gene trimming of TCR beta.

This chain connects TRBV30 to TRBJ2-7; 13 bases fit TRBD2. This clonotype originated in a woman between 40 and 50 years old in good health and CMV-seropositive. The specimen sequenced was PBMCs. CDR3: CAWSVGLAGTYEQYF. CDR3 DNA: TGTGCCTGGAGTGTGGGACTAGCGGGAACTTACGAGCAGTACTTC.